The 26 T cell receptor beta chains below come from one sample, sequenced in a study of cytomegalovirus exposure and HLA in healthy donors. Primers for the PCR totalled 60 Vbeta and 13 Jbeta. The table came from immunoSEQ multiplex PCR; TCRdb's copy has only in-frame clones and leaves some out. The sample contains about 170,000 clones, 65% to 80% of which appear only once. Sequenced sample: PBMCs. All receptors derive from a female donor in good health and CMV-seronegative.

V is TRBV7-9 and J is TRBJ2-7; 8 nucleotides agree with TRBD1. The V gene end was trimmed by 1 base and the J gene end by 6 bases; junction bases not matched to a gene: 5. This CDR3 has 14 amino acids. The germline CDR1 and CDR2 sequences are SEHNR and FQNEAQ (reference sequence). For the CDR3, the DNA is TGTGCCAGCAGCTTAGGCAGGGGGCTCAGCGAGCAGTACTTC. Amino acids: CASSLGRGLSEQYF.

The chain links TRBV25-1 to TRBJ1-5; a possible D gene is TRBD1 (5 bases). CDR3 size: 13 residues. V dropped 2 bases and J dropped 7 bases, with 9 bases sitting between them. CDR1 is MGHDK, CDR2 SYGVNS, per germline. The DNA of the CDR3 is TGTGCCAGCAGTGAACCGGGGGGGCAGCCCCAGCATTTT. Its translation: CASSEPGGQPQHF.

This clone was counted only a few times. CDR3 sequence: CASSLRQGSNGYTF. In DNA, the CDR3 is TGTGCCAGCAGCCTACGACAGGGGAGTAATGGCTACACCTTC. The V gene is TRBV2, the J gene TRBJ1-2; 8 nucleotides align to TRBD1. Trimming removed 6 bases from V and 6 bases from J; junction bases left unmatched: 9. This CDR3 has 14 residues. Per germline, CDR1 SNHLY and CDR2 FYNNEI.

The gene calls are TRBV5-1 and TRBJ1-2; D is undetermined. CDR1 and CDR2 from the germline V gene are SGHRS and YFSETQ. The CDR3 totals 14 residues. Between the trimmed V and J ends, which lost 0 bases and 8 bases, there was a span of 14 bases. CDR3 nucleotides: TGCGCCAGCAGCTTGGAAGCGAACCTGCAAGGCTACACCTTC. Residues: CASSLEANLQGYTF. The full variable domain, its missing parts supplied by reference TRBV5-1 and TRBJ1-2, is KAGVTQTPRYLIKTRGQQVTLSCSPISGHRSVSWYQQTPGQGLQFLFEYFSETQRNKGNFPGRFSGRQFSNSRSEMNVSTLELGDSALYLCASSLEANLQGYTFGSGTRLTVV.

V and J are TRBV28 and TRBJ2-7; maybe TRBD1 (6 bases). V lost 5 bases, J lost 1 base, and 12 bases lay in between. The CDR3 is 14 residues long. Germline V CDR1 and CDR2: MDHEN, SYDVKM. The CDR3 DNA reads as TGTGCCAGCAGTCGAAAAAGGGGGTCCTACGAGCAGTACTTC. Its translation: CASSRKRGSYEQYF.

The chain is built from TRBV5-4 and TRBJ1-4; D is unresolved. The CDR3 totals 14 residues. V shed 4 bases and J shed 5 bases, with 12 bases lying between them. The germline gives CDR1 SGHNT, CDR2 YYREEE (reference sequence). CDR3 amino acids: CASSPGRLNEKLFF. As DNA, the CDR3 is TGTGCCAGCAGCCCTGGGAGGTTGAATGAAAAACTGTTTTTT.

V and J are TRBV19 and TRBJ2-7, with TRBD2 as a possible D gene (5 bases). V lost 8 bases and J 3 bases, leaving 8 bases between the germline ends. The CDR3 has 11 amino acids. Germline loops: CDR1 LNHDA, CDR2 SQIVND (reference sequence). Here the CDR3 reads CASGLHYEQYF. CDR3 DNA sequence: TGTGCCAGTGGACTTCACTACGAGCAGTACTTC.

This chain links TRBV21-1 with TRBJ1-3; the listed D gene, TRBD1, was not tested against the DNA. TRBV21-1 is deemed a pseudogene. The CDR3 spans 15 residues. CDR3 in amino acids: CASSLTGCSGNTIYF. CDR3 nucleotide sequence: TGTGCCAGCAGCTTGACAGGCTGCTCTGGAAACACCATATATTTT.

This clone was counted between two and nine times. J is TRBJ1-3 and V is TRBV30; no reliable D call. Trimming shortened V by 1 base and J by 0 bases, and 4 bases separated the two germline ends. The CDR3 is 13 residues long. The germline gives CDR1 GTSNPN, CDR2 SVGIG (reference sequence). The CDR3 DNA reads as TGTGCCTGGAGTGCCCACTCTGGAAACACCATATATTTT. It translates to CAWSAHSGNTIYF.

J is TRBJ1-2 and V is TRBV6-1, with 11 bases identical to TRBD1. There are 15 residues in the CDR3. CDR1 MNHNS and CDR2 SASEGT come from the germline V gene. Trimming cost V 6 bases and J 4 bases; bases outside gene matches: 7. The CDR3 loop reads CASRGQGARPYGYTF. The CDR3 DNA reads TGTGCCAGCAGAGGACAGGGGGCGCGTCCCTATGGCTACACCTTC.

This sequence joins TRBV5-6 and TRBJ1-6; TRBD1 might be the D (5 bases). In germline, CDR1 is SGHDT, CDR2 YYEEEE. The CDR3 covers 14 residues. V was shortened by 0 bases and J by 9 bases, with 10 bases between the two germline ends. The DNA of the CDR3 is TGTGCCAGCAGCTTGGTAAGGGGAAGTTCACCCCTCCACTTT. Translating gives CASSLVRGSSPLHF. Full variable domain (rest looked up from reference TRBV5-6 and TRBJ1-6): DAGVTQSPTHLIKTRGQQVTLRCSPKSGHDTVSWYQQALGQGPQFIFQYYEEEERQRGNFPDRFSGHQFPNYSSELNVNALLLGDSALYLCASSLVRGSSPLHFGNGTRLTVT.

CDR3 sequence: CASSRIDSWADTQYF. CDR3 nucleotides: TGTGCCAGCAGCCGGATAGACAGCTGGGCAGATACGCAGTATTTT. V gene TRBV7-9 combines with J gene TRBJ2-3, with D perhaps TRBD1 (5 bases). Germline values: CDR1 SEHNR, CDR2 FQNEAQ (reference sequence). Trimming cost V 5 bases and J 4 bases, with 16 bases left between them. The CDR3 has 15 amino acids.

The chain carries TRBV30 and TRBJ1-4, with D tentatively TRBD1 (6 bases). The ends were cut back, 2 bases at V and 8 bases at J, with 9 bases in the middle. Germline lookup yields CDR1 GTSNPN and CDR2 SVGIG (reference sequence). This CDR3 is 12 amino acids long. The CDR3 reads CAWSPQGEKLFF. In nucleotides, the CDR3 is TGTGCCTGGAGTCCTCAGGGGGAAAAACTGTTTTTT.

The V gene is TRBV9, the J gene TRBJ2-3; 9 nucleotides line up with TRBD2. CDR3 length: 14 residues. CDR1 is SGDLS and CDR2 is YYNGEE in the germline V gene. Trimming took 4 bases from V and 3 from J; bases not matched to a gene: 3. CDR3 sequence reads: CASSQAGGTDTQYF. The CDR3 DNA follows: TGTGCCAGCAGCCAAGCGGGAGGAACAGATACGCAGTATTTT.

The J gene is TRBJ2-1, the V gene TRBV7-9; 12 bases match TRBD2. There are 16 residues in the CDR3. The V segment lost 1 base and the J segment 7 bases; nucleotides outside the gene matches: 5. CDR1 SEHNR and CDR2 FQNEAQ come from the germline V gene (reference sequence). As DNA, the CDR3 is TGTGCCAGCAGCTTAGATCTAGCGGGGGGGCAGAATGAGCAGTTCTTC. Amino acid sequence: CASSLDLAGGQNEQFF.

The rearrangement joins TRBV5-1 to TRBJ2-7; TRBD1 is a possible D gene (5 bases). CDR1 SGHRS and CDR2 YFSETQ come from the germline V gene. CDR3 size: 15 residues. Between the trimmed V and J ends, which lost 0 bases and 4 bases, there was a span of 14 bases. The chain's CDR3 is CASSLDPQGSYEQYF. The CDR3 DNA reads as TGCGCCAGCAGCTTGGACCCCCAGGGATCTTACGAGCAGTACTTC.

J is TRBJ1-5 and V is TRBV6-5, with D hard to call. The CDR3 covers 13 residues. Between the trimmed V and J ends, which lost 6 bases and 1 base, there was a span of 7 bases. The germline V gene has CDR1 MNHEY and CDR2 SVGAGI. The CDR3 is CASRSGSNQPQHF. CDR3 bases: TGTGCCAGCAGATCGGGAAGCAATCAGCCCCAGCATTTT.

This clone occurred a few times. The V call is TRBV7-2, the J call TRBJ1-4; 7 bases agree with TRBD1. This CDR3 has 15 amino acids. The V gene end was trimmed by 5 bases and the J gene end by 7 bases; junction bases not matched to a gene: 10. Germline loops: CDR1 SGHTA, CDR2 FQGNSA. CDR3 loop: CASSTKTGRAEKLFF. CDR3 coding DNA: TGTGCCAGCAGCACGAAGACAGGGCGGGCTGAAAAACTGTTTTTT. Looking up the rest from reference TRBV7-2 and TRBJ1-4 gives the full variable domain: GAGVSQSPSNKVTEKGKDVELRCDPISGHTALYWYRQSLGQGLEFLIYFQGNSAPDKSGLPSDRFSAERTGGSVSTLTIQRTQQEDSAVYLCASSTKTGRAEKLFFGSGTQLSVL.

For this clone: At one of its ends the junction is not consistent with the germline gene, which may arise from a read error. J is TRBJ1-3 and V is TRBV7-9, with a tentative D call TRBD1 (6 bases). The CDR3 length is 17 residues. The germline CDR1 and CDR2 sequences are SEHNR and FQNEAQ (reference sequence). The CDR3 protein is CSSSRTEGDPSGNTIYF. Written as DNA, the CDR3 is TGTTCCAGCAGCCGGACAGAGGGGGACCCCTCTGGAAACACCATATATTTT.

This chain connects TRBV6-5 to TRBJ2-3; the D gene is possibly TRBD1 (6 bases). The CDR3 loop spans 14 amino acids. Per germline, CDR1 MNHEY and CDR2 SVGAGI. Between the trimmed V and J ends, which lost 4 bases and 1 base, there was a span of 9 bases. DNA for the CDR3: TGTGCCAGCAGTTTGGGGGCGGGCACAGATACGCAGTATTTT. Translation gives CASSLGAGTDTQYF.

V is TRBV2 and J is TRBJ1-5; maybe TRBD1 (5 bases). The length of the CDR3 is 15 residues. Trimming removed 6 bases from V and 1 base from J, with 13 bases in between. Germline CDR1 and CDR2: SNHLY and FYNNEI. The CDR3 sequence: CASSSQGLSNQPQHF. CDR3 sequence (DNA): TGTGCCAGCAGCTCTCAGGGACTCAGCAATCAGCCCCAGCATTTT. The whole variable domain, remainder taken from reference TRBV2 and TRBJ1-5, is EPEVTQTPSHQVTQMGQEVILRCVPISNHLYFYWYRQILGQKVEFLVSFYNNEISEKSEIFDDQFSVERPDGSNFTLKIRSTKLEDSAMYFCASSSQGLSNQPQHFGDGTRLSIL.

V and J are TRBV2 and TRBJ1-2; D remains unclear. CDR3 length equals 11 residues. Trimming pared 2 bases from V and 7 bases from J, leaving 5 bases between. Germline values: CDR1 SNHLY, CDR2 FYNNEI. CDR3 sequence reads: CASSELAGYTF. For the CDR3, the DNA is TGTGCCAGCAGTGAATTAGCTGGCTACACCTTC.

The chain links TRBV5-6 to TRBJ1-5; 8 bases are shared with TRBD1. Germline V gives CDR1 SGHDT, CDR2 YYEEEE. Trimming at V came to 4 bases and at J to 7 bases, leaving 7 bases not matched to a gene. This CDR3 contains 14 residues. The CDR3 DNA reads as TGTGCCAGCAGCGGACAGGGTATGGGACAGCCCCAGCATTTT. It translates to CASSGQGMGQPQHF. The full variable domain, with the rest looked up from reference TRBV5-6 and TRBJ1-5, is DAGVTQSPTHLIKTRGQQVTLRCSPKSGHDTVSWYQQALGQGPQFIFQYYEEEERQRGNFPDRFSGHQFPNYSSELNVNALLLGDSALYLCASSGQGMGQPQHFGDGTRLSIL.

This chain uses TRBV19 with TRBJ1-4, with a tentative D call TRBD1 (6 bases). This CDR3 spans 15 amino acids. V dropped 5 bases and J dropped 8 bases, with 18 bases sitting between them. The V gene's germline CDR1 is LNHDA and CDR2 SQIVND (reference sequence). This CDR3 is CASSEGGRGYEKLFF. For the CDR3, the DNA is TGTGCCAGTAGTGAAGGGGGACGGGGCTACGAAAAACTGTTTTTT.

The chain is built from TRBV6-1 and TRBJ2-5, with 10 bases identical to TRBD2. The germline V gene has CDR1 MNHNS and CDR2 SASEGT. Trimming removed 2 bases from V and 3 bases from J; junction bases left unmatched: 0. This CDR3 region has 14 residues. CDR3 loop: CASSELAGEETQYF. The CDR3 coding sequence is TGTGCCAGCAGTGAACTAGCGGGAGAAGAGACCCAGTACTTC.

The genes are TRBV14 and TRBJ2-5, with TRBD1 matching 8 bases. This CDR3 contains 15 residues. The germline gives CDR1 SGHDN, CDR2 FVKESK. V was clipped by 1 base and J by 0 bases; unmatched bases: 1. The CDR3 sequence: CASSQGDRYQETQYF. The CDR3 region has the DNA TGTGCCAGCAGCCAAGGGGACAGGTACCAAGAGACCCAGTACTTC.